The 23 T cell receptor beta chains listed next were all sequenced from one sample in a study of beta chain features in type 1 diabetes. Their cognate antigens are unknown. General observations from the study: Shorter TCRB CDR3s, moderately but significantly so, marked every one of the four CD4+ subsets in Type 1 diabetes patients.

cDNA synthesis used the whole RNA isolate, giving expressed TCRB sequences. Generated by immunoSEQ multiplex PCR, the TCRdb table keeps only in-frame clones and is missing some. The data hold 200,000 to 300,000 clones, with approximately 10% observed a single time. Sequencing was carried out using naive CD4+ T cells from blood. These receptors originate from a man between 25 and 39 years old with type 1 diabetes.

This clone has only a few counts. CDR3 DNA sequence: TGTGCCAGCAGCCACGACGGGAGGAACACTGAAGCTTTCTTT. Residues: CASSHDGRNTEAFF. The rearrangement joins TRBV4-2 to TRBJ1-1; D gene uncertain. Germline CDR1 reads LGHNA; CDR2 reads YNFKEQ. CDR3 length: 14 residues. V gave up 3 bases and J gave up 1 base, with 9 bases separating them.

This clone was counted between two and nine times. The junction differs from germline at one of its ends, possibly a read error. The V gene is TRBV7-9, the J gene TRBJ2-7, with D possibly TRBD1 on 6 matching bases. The CDR3 is 11 amino acids. Germline assignment: CDR1 SEHNR and CDR2 FQNEAQ (reference sequence). CDR3 protein: CASSSSGTTDF. The CDR3 DNA follows: TGTGCCAGCAGTTCCTCCGGGACAACCGATTTC.

This clone was seen a handful of times. V gene TRBV9 combines with J gene TRBJ2-3; tentative D call: TRBD1 (6 bases). V was pared by 4 bases and J by 2 bases, with 11 bases between. The CDR3 consists of 14 residues. The germline gives CDR1 SGDLS, CDR2 YYNGEE. The CDR3 DNA reads as TGTGCCAGCAGCCCACAGGGACACACAGATACGCAGTATTTT. It encodes CASSPQGHTDTQYF. The variable domain in full, with the rest retrieved from reference TRBV9 and TRBJ2-3, is DSGVTQTPKHLITATGQRVTLRCSPRSGDLSVYWYQQSLDQGLQFLIQYYNGEERAKGNILERFSAQQFPDLHSELNLSSLELGDSALYFCASSPQGHTDTQYFGPGTRLTVL.

The V call is TRBV6-5, the J call TRBJ2-7, with D perhaps matching TRBD1 (8 bases). This CDR3 region has 16 residues. Germline assignment: CDR1 MNHEY and CDR2 SVGAGI. Between the trimmed V and J ends, which lost 4 bases and 5 bases, there was a span of 21 bases. CDR3 bases: TGTGCCAGCAGTTCCCCCGGACAGGGAGGGAATAACGAGCAGTACTTC. Protein product: CASSSPGQGGNNEQYF.

This clone showed up just a few times. V usage is TRBV5-6 and J usage is TRBJ2-5; TRBD1 matches 7 bases. The V gene end was trimmed by 0 bases and the J gene end by 2 bases; junction bases not matched to a gene: 1. Germline lookup yields CDR1 SGHDT and CDR2 YYEEEE. The CDR3 sequence is 14 residues long. CDR3 DNA: TGTGCCAGCAGCTTGGGACAGGGTCAAGAGACCCAGTACTTC. Translation: CASSLGQGQETQYF.

J is TRBJ2-7 and V is TRBV10-3; 9 bases match TRBD1. The J segment lost 1 base and the V segment lost 7 bases, leaving 8 bases of the junction unmatched. The CDR3 consists of 15 residues. CDR1 and CDR2 (germline): ENHRY, SYGVKD. As DNA, the CDR3 is TGTGCCATCAATAACCCGGGACAGGGTTCCTACGAGCAGTACTTC. Protein: CAINNPGQGSYEQYF.

This clone was picked up a small number of times. The V gene is TRBV18, the J gene TRBJ2-3; a weak D match, TRBD1 (6 bases). The CDR3 length is 14 residues. V was cut by 3 bases and J by 6 bases, with 13 bases left in between. The germline CDR1 and CDR2 sequences are KGHSH and LQKENI. In DNA form, the CDR3 reads TGTGCCAGCTCACCTAATGTGGGGGCGGATACGCAGTATTTT. This translates into CASSPNVGADTQYF.

The rearrangement links TRBV21-1 to TRBJ1-6. TRBV21-1 is noted as a pseudogene. CDR3 size: 13 residues. The CDR3 DNA reads TGTGCCAGCCGGGGGGGGAAGTATTCACCCCTCCACTTT. The encoded protein is CASRGGKYSPLHF.

The chain joins TRBV5-1 to TRBJ2-1; D unresolved. The CDR3 covers 13 residues. Germline lookup yields CDR1 SGHRS and CDR2 YFSETQ. Trimming took 4 bases from V and 5 from J, leaving 10 bases between them. For the CDR3, the DNA is TGCGCCAGCAGCCTGTACCCGGACAATGAGCAGTTCTTC. Protein product: CASSLYPDNEQFF.

In its sample, this clone was seen a few times. The V call is TRBV28, the J call TRBJ1-5; 8 bases are shared with TRBD1. The CDR3 has 15 residues. Per germline, CDR1 MDHEN and CDR2 SYDVKM. The ends lost 1 base at V and 10 bases at J; junction bases unmatched: 9. CDR3 sequence: CASSLSGQGGKPQHF. The CDR3 region has the DNA TGTGCCAGCAGTTTATCAGGACAGGGTGGAAAACCCCAGCATTTT.

J is TRBJ2-3 and V is TRBV5-8; 7 positions match TRBD1. CDR3 size: 19 residues. Trimming at V came to 0 bases and at J to 0 bases, leaving 13 bases not matched to a gene. The germline CDR1 and CDR2 sequences are SGHTS and YDEGEE. The CDR3 loop is CASSLESARGGGSTDTQYF. CDR3 in DNA: TGTGCCAGCAGCTTGGAGTCGGCTAGAGGGGGCGGAAGCACAGATACGCAGTATTTT.

This clone has just a few counts. The CDR3, as DNA: TGTGCCAGCAGCCAAGTCCCAGGGTTCCATAGCTCCTACAATGAGCAGTTCTTC. This gives the protein CASSQVPGFHSSYNEQFF. The J gene is TRBJ2-1, the V gene TRBV4-2; the D gene is possibly TRBD1 (5 bases). Germline V gene sequence: CDR1 LGHNA, CDR2 YNFKEQ. The ends were cut back, 1 base at V and 0 bases at J, with 16 bases in the middle. The CDR3 sequence is 18 residues long.

The rearrangement links TRBV15 to TRBJ1-5; D is uncertain. Trimming shortened V by 0 bases and J by 0 bases, and 6 bases separated the two germline ends. This CDR3 is built from 15 residues. Germline V gene lookup returns CDR1 LNHNV and CDR2 YYDKDF (reference sequence). In DNA form, the CDR3 reads TGTGCCACCAGCAGAGAGGGAGCTAGCAATCAGCCCCAGCATTTT. Its protein is CATSREGASNQPQHF.

The CDR3 DNA follows: TGTGCCAGCAGTTACAAGAGGGGAGGGTTGGCTTTCTTT. It is translated as CASSYKRGGLAFF. The chain recombines TRBV6-5 with TRBJ1-1; D may be TRBD1 (5 bases). This CDR3 region has 13 residues. Per germline, CDR1 MNHEY and CDR2 SVGAGI. V dropped 2 bases and J dropped 11 bases, with 15 bases sitting between them.

The rearrangement joins TRBV7-2 to TRBJ2-3; the match to TRBD2 covers 9 bases. Trimming at V came to 6 bases and at J to 2 bases, leaving 9 bases not matched to a gene. The CDR3 covers 16 residues. Per the germline V gene, CDR1 is SGHTA and CDR2 is FQGNSA. CDR3 in DNA: TGTGCCAGCAGTCAACACAGCGGGGGGTTCACAGATACGCAGTATTTT. Amino acid sequence: CASSQHSGGFTDTQYF.

The CDR3 spells CASSLGQTNQPQHF. The CDR3 DNA is TGTGCCAGTAGTCTCGGACAGACTAATCAGCCCCAGCATTTT. The chain uses TRBV19 and TRBJ1-5; D may be TRBD1 (6 bases). The CDR3 covers 14 residues. Germline loops: CDR1 LNHDA, CDR2 SQIVND (reference sequence). V lost 5 bases to trimming and J lost 4 bases, with 12 bases between them.

The V call is TRBV4-3, the J call TRBJ2-7; 13 bases agree with TRBD2. Per germline, CDR1 LGHNA and CDR2 YSLEER. The CDR3 runs 16 residues. Trimming cost V 1 base and J 2 bases; bases outside gene matches: 2. As DNA, the CDR3 is TGCGCCAGCAGCCAAGCCGGGACTAGCGGGGCCTACGAGCAGTACTTC. Protein sequence: CASSQAGTSGAYEQYF.

This clone was counted only a few times. This chain joins TRBV4-3 and TRBJ1-4; D is unresolved. From germline, CDR1 is LGHNA and CDR2 YSLEER. The CDR3 has 15 residues. Deletions cut 4 bases from V and 0 bases from J, with 9 bases between. The CDR3 protein is CASSLFSTTNEKLFF. DNA of the CDR3: TGCGCCAGCAGCCTTTTTTCAACAACTAATGAAAAACTGTTTTTT.

A few counts support this clone. The V and J genes are TRBV21-1 and TRBJ2-7; TRBD1, as called in the table, went unchecked against the DNA. TRBV21-1 is noted as a pseudogene. This CDR3 is built from 14 residues. The CDR3 reads CASRRDRGKDEQYF. In nucleotides, the CDR3 is TGTGCCAGCAGGCGGGACAGGGGGAAGGACGAGCAGTACTTC.

This clone was observed a handful of times. V usage is TRBV9 and J usage is TRBJ1-2; 8 bases agree with TRBD1. V was clipped by 3 bases and J by 4 bases; unmatched bases: 11. The CDR3 runs to 16 residues. Looked up from germline, CDR1 is SGDLS and CDR2 is YYNGEE. The CDR3 nucleotides read TGTGCCAGCAGCGCACAGGGGGGGTTTGCTCTCTATGGCTACACCTTC. It encodes CASSAQGGFALYGYTF.

This clone showed up just a few times. The chain recombines TRBV7-8 with TRBJ2-2; TRBD2 matches 7 bases. CDR3 length: 18 residues. The germline V gene encodes CDR1 SGHVS and CDR2 FQNEAQ. The V and J ends lost 2 bases and 1 base, in that order; junction bases with no gene match: 10. In DNA, the CDR3 is TGTGCCAGCAGCTTACGTGGGGGGGTGACTGAGAACACCGGGGAGCTGTTTTTT. Protein: CASSLRGGVTENTGELFF.

The J gene is TRBJ1-2, the V gene TRBV5-6; no clear D gene. Germline V gene data show CDR1 as SGHDT and CDR2 as YYEEEE. The germline V and J ends were trimmed by 1 base and 0 bases, with 10 bases remaining between them. The CDR3 contains 15 residues. The CDR3 sequence: CASSLYVLANYGYTF. The CDR3 coding sequence is TGTGCCAGCAGCTTGTACGTCCTAGCTAACTATGGCTACACCTTC.

For this clone: Within the sample, other DNA sequences also encode this same CDR3. The chain carries TRBV7-2 and TRBJ2-5; D remains unclear. The CDR3 loop spans 13 amino acids. Germline V gene lookup returns CDR1 SGHTA and CDR2 FQGNSA. With 1 base removed from V and 2 bases from J, the gap between germline ends came to 5 bases. In nucleotides, the CDR3 is TGTGCCAGCAGCTTAGGTCGGCAAGAGACCCAGTACTTC. The encoded protein is CASSLGRQETQYF.